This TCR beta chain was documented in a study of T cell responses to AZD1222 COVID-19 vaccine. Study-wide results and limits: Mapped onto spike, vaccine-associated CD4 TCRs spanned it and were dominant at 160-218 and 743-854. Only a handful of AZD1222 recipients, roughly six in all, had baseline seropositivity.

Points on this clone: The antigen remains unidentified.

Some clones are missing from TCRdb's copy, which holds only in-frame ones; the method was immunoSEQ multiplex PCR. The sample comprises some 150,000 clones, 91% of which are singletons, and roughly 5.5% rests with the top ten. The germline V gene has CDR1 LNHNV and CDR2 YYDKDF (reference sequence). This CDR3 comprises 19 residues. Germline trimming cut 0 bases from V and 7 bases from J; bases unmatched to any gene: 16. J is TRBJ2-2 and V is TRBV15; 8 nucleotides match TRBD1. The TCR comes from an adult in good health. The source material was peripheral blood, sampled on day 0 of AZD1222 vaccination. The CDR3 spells CATSREGVLGQGGVGELFF. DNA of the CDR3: TGTGCCACCAGCAGAGAAGGGGTATTAGGACAGGGTGGTGTCGGGGAGCTGTTTTTT. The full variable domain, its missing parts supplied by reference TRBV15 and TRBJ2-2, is DAMVIQNPRYQVTQFGKPVTLSCSQTLNHNVMYWYQQKSSQAPKLLFHYYDKDFNNEADTPDNFQSRRPNTSFCFLDIRSPGLGDTAMYLCATSREGVLGQGGVGELFFGEGSRLTVL.